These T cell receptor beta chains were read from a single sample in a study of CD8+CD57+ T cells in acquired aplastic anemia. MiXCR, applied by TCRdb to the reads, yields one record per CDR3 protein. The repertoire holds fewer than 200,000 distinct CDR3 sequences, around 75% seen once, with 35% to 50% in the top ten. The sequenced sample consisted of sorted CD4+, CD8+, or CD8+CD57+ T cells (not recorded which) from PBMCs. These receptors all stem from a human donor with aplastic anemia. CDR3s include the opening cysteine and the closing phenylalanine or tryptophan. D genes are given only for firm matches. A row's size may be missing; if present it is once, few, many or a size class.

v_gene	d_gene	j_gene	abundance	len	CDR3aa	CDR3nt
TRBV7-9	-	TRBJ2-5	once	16	CASSLEPGAYQETQYF	TGTGCCAGCAGCCTAGAGCCGGGGGCGTACCAAGAGACCCAGTACTTC
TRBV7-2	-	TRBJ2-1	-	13	CASSLEPGPSRFF	TGTGCCAGCAGCTTAGAACCGGGTCCCTCGCGGTTCTTC
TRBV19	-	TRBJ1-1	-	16	CASSRDSGTYNTEAFF	TGTGCCAGTAGTAGAGATTCCGGGACATATAACACTGAAGCTTTCTTT
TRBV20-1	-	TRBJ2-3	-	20	CSARFSRGAGTERDTDTQYF	TGCAGTGCTAGGTTTTCTCGGGGGGCAGGGACGGAGAGGGACACAGATACGCAGTATTTT
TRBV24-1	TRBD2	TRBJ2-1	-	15	CATSFGGAPYNEQFF	TGTGCCACCTCATTCGGGGGGGCTCCCTACAATGAGCAGTTCTTC
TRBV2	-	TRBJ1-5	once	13	CASIQSGGQPQHF	TGTGCCAGCATACAATCCGGGGGTCAGCCCCAGCATTTT
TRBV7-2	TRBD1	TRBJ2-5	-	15	CASSEPGQGRETQYF	TGTGCCAGCAGCGAACCGGGACAGGGGAGAGAGACCCAGTACTTC
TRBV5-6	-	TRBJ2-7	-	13	CASSIGLTYEQYF	TGTGCCAGCAGCATCGGGTTAACCTACGAGCAGTACTTC
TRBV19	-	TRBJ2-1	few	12	CASSMSPNEQFF	TGTGCCAGTAGTATGTCCCCGAATGAGCAGTTCTTC
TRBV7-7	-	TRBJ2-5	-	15	CASSLGAELKETQYF	TGTGCCAGCAGCTTAGGCGCGGAGTTAAAAGAGACCCAGTACTTC
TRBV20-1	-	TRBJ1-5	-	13	CSAAFGGNQPQHF	TGCAGTGCGGCTTTCGGAGGAAATCAGCCCCAGCATTTT
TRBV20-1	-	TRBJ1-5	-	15	CSARDPVAENQPQHF	TGCAGTGCTAGAGACCCGGTGGCTGAGAATCAGCCCCAGCATTTT
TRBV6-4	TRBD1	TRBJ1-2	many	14	CASSDKAGGHGYTF	TGTGCCAGCAGTGACAAAGCAGGGGGTCATGGCTACACCTTC
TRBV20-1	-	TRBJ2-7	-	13	CSARDGSVYEQYF	TGCAGTGCTAGAGACGGCAGCGTATACGAGCAGTACTTC
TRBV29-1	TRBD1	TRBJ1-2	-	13	CSAQDRGTYGYTF	TGCAGCGCCCAGGACAGGGGGACCTATGGCTACACCTTC
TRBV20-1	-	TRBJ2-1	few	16	CSARDRGGGDYNEQFF	TGCAGTGCTAGAGATAGGGGGGGGGGAGATTACAATGAGCAGTTCTTC
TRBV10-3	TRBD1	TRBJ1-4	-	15	CAISKDRADNEKLFF	TGTGCCATCAGTAAAGACAGGGCAGACAATGAAAAACTGTTTTTT
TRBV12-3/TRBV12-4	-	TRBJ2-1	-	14	CASSLSKSNNEQFF	TGTGCCAGCAGTTTGAGTAAGTCTAACAATGAGCAGTTCTTC
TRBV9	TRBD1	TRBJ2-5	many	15	CASSGRTGGQETQYF	TGTGCCAGCAGCGGCCGGACAGGGGGTCAAGAGACCCAGTACTTC
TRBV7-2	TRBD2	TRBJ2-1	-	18	CASSPKLTSGRTYNEQFF	TGTGCCAGCAGCCCGAAGTTGACTAGCGGGAGGACCTACAATGAGCAGTTCTTC
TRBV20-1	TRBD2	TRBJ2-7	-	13	CSVGGGIIYEQYF	TGCAGTGTTGGGGGAGGGATCATCTACGAGCAGTACTTC
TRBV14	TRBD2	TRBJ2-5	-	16	CASSQDIRGVGETQYF	TGTGCCAGCAGCCAAGATATCCGGGGGGTTGGAGAGACCCAGTACTTC
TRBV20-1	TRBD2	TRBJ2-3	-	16	CSARLIAGGLPDTQYF	TGCAGTGCTAGGTTAATAGCGGGGGGGTTACCAGATACGCAGTATTTT
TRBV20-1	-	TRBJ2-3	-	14	CSARIPIGTDTQYF	TGCAGTGCTAGGATACCAATAGGCACAGATACGCAGTATTTT
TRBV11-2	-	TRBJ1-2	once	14	CASSKRQGKDGYTF	TGTGCCAGCAGCAAGCGGCAGGGAAAGGACGGCTACACCTTC
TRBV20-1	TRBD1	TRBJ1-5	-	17	CSARLKQGALSNQPQHF	TGCAGTGCTAGACTAAAACAGGGGGCCTTGAGCAATCAGCCCCAGCATTTT
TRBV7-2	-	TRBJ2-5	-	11	CASSAGETQYF	TGTGCCAGCAGCGCGGGAGAGACCCAGTACTTC
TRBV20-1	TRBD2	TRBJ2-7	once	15	CSARGPGGNSYEQYF	TGCAGTGCTAGAGGACCGGGAGGAAATTCCTACGAGCAGTACTTC
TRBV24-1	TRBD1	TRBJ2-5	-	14	CATGDRGTAETQYF	TGTGCCACCGGGGACAGGGGGACAGCGGAGACCCAGTACTTC
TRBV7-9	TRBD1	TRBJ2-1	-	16	CASSSVDRATYNEQFF	TGTGCCAGCAGCTCGGTCGACAGGGCAACTTACAATGAGCAGTTCTTC
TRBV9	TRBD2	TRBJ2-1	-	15	CASSERGAAYNEQFF	TGTGCCAGCAGCGAGCGGGGGGCAGCCTACAATGAGCAGTTCTTC
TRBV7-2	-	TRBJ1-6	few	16	CASSSGDRRRNSPLHF	TGTGCCAGCAGCTCCGGCGACAGGCGGCGGAATTCACCCCTCCACTTT
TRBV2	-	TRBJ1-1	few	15	CASSEIRVLNTEAFF	TGTGCCAGCAGTGAAATCAGGGTCTTGAACACTGAAGCTTTCTTT
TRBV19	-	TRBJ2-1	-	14	CASSIDSSPNEQFF	TGTGCCAGCAGCATCGACAGCTCGCCCAATGAGCAGTTCTTC
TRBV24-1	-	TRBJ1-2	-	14	CATSDSAGAGGYTF	TGTGCCACCAGTGATTCAGCAGGGGCGGGTGGCTACACCTTC
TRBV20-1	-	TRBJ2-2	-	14	CSAPREGEAGELFF	TGCAGTGCACCGAGGGAGGGGGAGGCCGGGGAGCTGTTTTTT
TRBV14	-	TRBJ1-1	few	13	CASSHWGYTEAFF	TGTGCCAGCAGCCACTGGGGATACACTGAAGCTTTCTTT
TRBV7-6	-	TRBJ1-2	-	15	CASSLASGGAYGYTF	TGTGCCAGCAGCTTAGCGTCGGGGGGCGCGTATGGCTACACCTTC
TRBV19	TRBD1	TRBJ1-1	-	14	CASNPGQLNTEAFF	TGTGCCAGTAACCCGGGACAGCTGAACACTGAAGCTTTCTTT
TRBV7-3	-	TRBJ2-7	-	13	CASSSVTVHEQYF	TGTGCCAGCAGCTCAGTGACCGTCCACGAGCAGTACTTC